This passage covers 26 T cell receptor beta chains from one sample sequenced in a study of T cells after yellow fever vaccination. In TCRdb, the 5' RACE reads were re-called with MiXCR into one record per CDR3 protein. The sample lists roughly 520,000 distinct CDR3 sequences; about a fifth were seen once. Specimen: PBMCs, collected approximately 20 days after the first yellow fever vaccination. Source of these receptors: a young man who received the YFV17D yellow fever vaccine.

This chain connects TRBV5-1 to TRBJ2-1; 8 nucleotides line up with TRBD1. The CDR3 has 13 amino acids. V shed 9 bases and J 4 bases; nucleotides not matched to a gene: 6. Germline CDR1 reads SGHRS; CDR2 reads YFSETQ. Here the CDR3 DNA reads TGCGCCACCAAAAGGGACAGGTACAATGAGCAGTTCTTC. Its translation is CATKRDRYNEQFF.

This clonotype was seen ten or more times. The gene calls are TRBV20-1 and TRBJ2-1, with D uncertain. CDR3 length: 11 residues. In germline, CDR1 is DFQATT, CDR2 SNEGSKA (reference sequence). V shed 4 bases and J shed 5 bases, with 6 bases lying between them. DNA for the CDR3: TGCAGTGCTAAACGGCACAATGAGCAGTTCTTC. Its protein is CSAKRHNEQFF.

In its sample, this clonotype was seen a few times. The chain carries TRBV10-3 and TRBJ2-3; D call uncertain. The V and J ends lost 5 bases and 2 bases respectively, with 11 bases between them. CDR3 size: 14 residues. Per the germline V gene, CDR1 is ENHRY and CDR2 is SYGVKD. The CDR3 DNA reads TGTGCCATCAGTCGGGCCGACGACACAGATACGCAGTATTTT. Amino acids: CAISRADDTDTQYF.

This chain links TRBV4-1 with TRBJ2-5, with 13 bases aligning to TRBD2. The CDR3 covers 17 residues. V lost 0 bases to trimming and J lost 4 bases; unmatched junction nucleotides: 5. CDR1 and CDR2 (germline): MGHRA, YSYEKL. The CDR3 spells CASSQERGLAGIETQYF. The CDR3 DNA reads TGCGCCAGCAGCCAAGAAAGGGGACTAGCGGGGATAGAGACCCAGTACTTC.

The chain employs TRBV24-1 and TRBJ2-5; tentatively, D is TRBD2 (5 bases). Deletions cut 6 bases from V and 3 bases from J, with 16 bases between. This CDR3 region has 15 residues. Per the germline V gene, CDR1 is KGHDR and CDR2 is SFDVKD. DNA for the CDR3: TGTGCCACCAGTAAACGGGGTCAGAGAAAAGAGACCCAGTACTTC. This translates into CATSKRGQRKETQYF.

The V call is TRBV5-1, the J call TRBJ2-3; no firm D call. V was clipped by 0 bases and J by 4 bases, with 9 bases between them. The germline CDR1 and CDR2 sequences are SGHRS and YFSETQ. This CDR3 has 14 amino acids. The DNA for the CDR3 is TGCGCCAGCAGCTTGGCCGCTGGCCCAGATACGCAGTATTTT. Its protein product is CASSLAAGPDTQYF. The full variable domain, its missing parts supplied by reference TRBV5-1 and TRBJ2-3, is KAGVTQTPRYLIKTRGQQVTLSCSPISGHRSVSWYQQTPGQGLQFLFEYFSETQRNKGNFPGRFSGRQFSNSRSEMNVSTLELGDSALYLCASSLAAGPDTQYFGPGTRLTVL.

This chain links TRBV14 with TRBJ2-5; 7 bases match TRBD1. Germline CDR1 is SGHDN and CDR2 is FVKESK. Trimming at V came to 6 bases and at J to 0 bases, leaving 7 bases not matched to a gene. This CDR3 comprises 15 residues. CDR3 residues: CASSPRQGYQETQYF. CDR3 nucleotide sequence: TGTGCCAGCAGTCCGCGACAGGGTTACCAAGAGACCCAGTACTTC.

V gene TRBV7-2 combines with J gene TRBJ2-7; a possible D gene is TRBD2 (6 bases). CDR3 length: 13 amino acids. V was shortened by 4 bases and J by 3 bases, with 10 bases between the two germline ends. Germline V CDR1 and CDR2: SGHTA, FQGNSA. The CDR3 sequence is CASSWGLYYEQYV. CDR3 nucleotide sequence: TGTGCCAGCAGCTGGGGACTCTACTACGAGCAGTACGTC.

The chain couples TRBV5-1 to TRBJ2-2; possibly TRBD1 for D (6 bases). This CDR3 region has 15 residues. CDR1 is SGHRS, CDR2 YFSETQ, per germline. Trimming cost V 4 bases and J 5 bases, with 15 bases left between them. CDR3 sequence (DNA): TGCGCCAGCAGCCCGAACAGGGACGATACCGGGGAGCTGTTTTTT. Amino acid sequence: CASSPNRDDTGELFF.

The chain employs TRBV27 and TRBJ1-2; weak D call: TRBD1 (5 bases). This CDR3 is 14 amino acids long. The germline gives CDR1 MNHEY, CDR2 SMNVEV (reference sequence). Trimming removed 5 bases from V and 4 bases from J, with 14 bases in between. The CDR3 reads CASSPIAGPYGYTF. DNA for the CDR3: TGTGCCAGCAGTCCCATTGCAGGGCCCTATGGCTACACCTTC.

The sample holds a few counts of this clonotype. The CDR3 DNA sequence: TGCAGTGCTAGAGATCCCAGGGGGGGCACTGAAGCTTTCTTT. This gives the protein CSARDPRGGTEAFF. The chain couples TRBV20-1 to TRBJ1-1; 7 bases align to TRBD1. The V and J ends lost 0 bases and 4 bases, in that order; junction bases with no gene match: 5. The CDR3 contains 14 residues. Germline CDR1 is DFQATT and CDR2 is SNEGSKA (reference sequence).

This clonotype was picked up a small number of times. The chain couples TRBV19 to TRBJ1-1; D not resolved. This CDR3 spans 14 amino acids. Trimming pared 6 bases from V and 4 bases from J, leaving 15 bases between. Germline V lookup: CDR1 LNHDA, CDR2 SQIVND (reference sequence). CDR3 coding DNA: TGTGCCAGTAGGGAGTCCTGGGGTGCCACTGAAGCTTTCTTT. Its protein product is CASRESWGATEAFF. Full variable domain (rest looked up from reference TRBV19 and TRBJ1-1): DGGITQSPKYLFRKEGQNVTLSCEQNLNHDAMYWYRQDPGQGLRLIYYSQIVNDFQKGDIAEGYSVSREKKESFPLTVTSAQKNPTAFYLCASRESWGATEAFFGQGTRLTVV.

This clonotype has just one count. This could be a read error, since a much larger clone is one nucleotide away. V is TRBV11-2 and J is TRBJ2-5; TRBD2 aligns across 11 bases. Germline loops: CDR1 SGHAT, CDR2 FQNNGV. The CDR3 has 13 residues. V shed 6 bases, J shed 4 bases, and the junction held 1 base outside the gene matches. The CDR3 DNA reads TGTGCCAGCAGACTAGCGGGGGCAGAGACCCAGTACTTC. It codes for CASRLAGAETQYF.

The chain employs TRBV7-8 and TRBJ2-3, with D tentatively TRBD1 or TRBD2 (5 bases each). With 5 bases removed from V and 4 bases from J, the gap between germline ends came to 16 bases. CDR3 length: 15 residues. CDR1 and CDR2 from the germline V gene are SGHVS and FQNEAQ. Here the CDR3 DNA reads TGTGCCAGCAGCCCCGGGGCAGGTCGGGCAGATACGCAGTATTTT. Translation gives CASSPGAGRADTQYF.

This clonotype showed up just a few times. This chain links TRBV7-6 with TRBJ2-3, with unresolved D. The germline V and J ends were trimmed by 2 bases and 0 bases, with 12 bases remaining between them. The CDR3 covers 16 residues. Germline CDR1 reads SGHVS; CDR2 reads FNYEAQ. As DNA, the CDR3 is TGTGCCAGCAGCTTATTTCGCGCGGCTAGCACAGATACGCAGTATTTT. It specifies CASSLFRAASTDTQYF.

The sample holds a few counts of this clonotype. This chain uses TRBV5-1 with TRBJ2-2; D ambiguous. The CDR3 runs 12 residues. CDR1 SGHRS and CDR2 YFSETQ come from the germline V gene. Trimming pared 5 bases from V and 4 bases from J, leaving 6 bases between. CDR3 sequence reads: CASRLGTGELFF. The DNA of the CDR3 is TGCGCCAGCAGGTTAGGCACCGGGGAGCTGTTTTTT. Complete variable domain (other parts from reference TRBV5-1 and TRBJ2-2): KAGVTQTPRYLIKTRGQQVTLSCSPISGHRSVSWYQQTPGQGLQFLFEYFSETQRNKGNFPGRFSGRQFSNSRSEMNVSTLELGDSALYLCASRLGTGELFFGEGSRLTVL.

A few counts support this clonotype. The chain couples TRBV30 to TRBJ1-2; 8 nucleotides agree with TRBD1. The CDR3 has 16 residues. Trimming took 4 bases from V and 3 from J; bases not matched to a gene: 13. Germline CDR1 reads GTSNPN; CDR2 reads SVGIG (reference sequence). CDR3 sequence: CAWTDGTGFGDYGYTF. CDR3 nucleotide sequence: TGTGCCTGGACTGACGGGACAGGATTCGGTGACTATGGCTACACCTTC.

This clonotype was counted only a few times. The rearrangement links TRBV7-9 to TRBJ1-1, with TRBD1 matching 8 bases. The CDR3 extends over 16 amino acids. Germline loops: CDR1 SEHNR, CDR2 FQNEAQ (reference sequence). V trimming: 5 bases; J trimming: 4 bases; junction bases outside the gene matches: 12. The CDR3 is CASSITGTGTGTEAFF. DNA of the CDR3: TGTGCCAGCAGCATTACCGGCACCGGGACAGGCACTGAAGCTTTCTTT.

This clonotype was seen more than once but under ten times. This rearrangement joins TRBV6-4 to TRBJ2-1; 7 nucleotides align to TRBD2. Germline CDR1 reads MRHNA; CDR2 reads SNTAGT. V lost 4 bases, J lost 6 bases, and 6 bases stayed unmatched. This CDR3 region has 14 residues. CDR3 in amino acids: CASSVQASGNEQFF. DNA for the CDR3: TGTGCCAGCAGTGTTCAGGCTAGCGGCAATGAGCAGTTCTTC.

CDR3 bases: TGCAGCGTTGCGGGGGGGCCTTACAATGAGCAGTTCTTC. Its translation: CSVAGGPYNEQFF. The chain joins TRBV29-1 to TRBJ2-1; TRBD2 aligns across 8 bases. The ends lost 4 bases at V and 4 bases at J; junction bases unmatched: 3. Germline-derived CDR1 and CDR2 are SQVTM and ANQGSEA. The CDR3 has 13 amino acids.

The J gene is TRBJ1-4, the V gene TRBV6-2 or TRBV6-3, with 9 bases lining up with TRBD1. CDR1 and CDR2 from the germline V gene are MNHEY and SVGEGT. This CDR3 region has 21 residues. With V trimmed by 6 bases and J by 2 bases, 22 bases remained unmatched. CDR3 DNA: TGTGCCAGCAGAACAGGACAGGGGCGGACGAGTGGCTTCGGCACTAATGAAAAACTGTTTTTT. Residues: CASRTGQGRTSGFGTNEKLFF.

The chain recombines TRBV6-1 with TRBJ1-1; 7 bases match TRBD1. V shed 6 bases and J 0 bases; nucleotides not matched to a gene: 10. Germline V CDR1 and CDR2: MNHNS, SASEGT. CDR3 size: 16 residues. The CDR3: CASRRQGPRMNTEAFF. The DNA of the CDR3 is TGTGCCAGCAGAAGACAGGGTCCAAGGATGAACACTGAAGCTTTCTTT.

This clonotype was picked up a small number of times. The chain is built from TRBV20-1 and TRBJ1-1, with D unresolved. Looked up from germline, CDR1 is DFQATT and CDR2 is SNEGSKA (reference sequence). CDR3 size: 18 residues. The V end lost 6 bases, the J end lost 5 bases, and 31 bases lay between the germline ends. CDR3 nucleotides: TGCAGTGCCGCCGCCGAGTACAGAATCTTGCGGGGAGGGACTGAAGCTTTCTTT. It codes for CSAAAEYRILRGGTEAFF.

This clonotype showed up just a few times. V is TRBV12-3 or TRBV12-4 and J is TRBJ1-2; D remains unclear. Deletions cut 3 bases from V and 2 bases from J, with 10 bases between. There are 14 residues in the CDR3. In DNA, the CDR3 is TGTGCCAGCAGTTTGCGGTCCGGGAACTATGGCTACACCTTC. This encodes CASSLRSGNYGYTF.

This CDR3 is CASSHRGGTSNQPQHF. The CDR3 DNA sequence: TGTGCCAGTAGTCACCGGGGGGGGACGAGCAATCAGCCCCAGCATTTT. This sequence joins TRBV19 and TRBJ1-5, with D perhaps matching TRBD1 (5 bases). The CDR3 has 16 amino acids. Per the germline V gene, CDR1 is LNHDA and CDR2 is SQIVND (reference sequence). V lost 5 bases and J lost 1, with 15 bases in between.

V usage is TRBV20-1 and J usage is TRBJ2-3, with 7 positions matching TRBD1. Germline V CDR1 and CDR2: DFQATT, SNEGSKA (reference sequence). The CDR3 runs to 15 residues. V was pared by 2 bases and J by 6 bases, with 11 bases of the junction left unmatched. The CDR3 bases are TGCAGTGCTAGATACTCGGGACAGCTGGGGGATACGCAGTATTTT. Its protein is CSARYSGQLGDTQYF.